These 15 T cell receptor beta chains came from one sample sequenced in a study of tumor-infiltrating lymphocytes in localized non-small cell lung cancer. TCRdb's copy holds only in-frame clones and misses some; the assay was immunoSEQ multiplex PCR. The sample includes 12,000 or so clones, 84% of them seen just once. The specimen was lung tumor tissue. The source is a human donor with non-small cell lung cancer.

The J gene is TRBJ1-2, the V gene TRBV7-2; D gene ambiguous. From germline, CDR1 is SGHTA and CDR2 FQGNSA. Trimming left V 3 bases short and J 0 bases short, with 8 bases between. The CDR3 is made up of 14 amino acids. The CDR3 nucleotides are TGTGCCAGCAGCTTCGGACGGACTAACTATGGCTACACCTTC. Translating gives CASSFGRTNYGYTF.

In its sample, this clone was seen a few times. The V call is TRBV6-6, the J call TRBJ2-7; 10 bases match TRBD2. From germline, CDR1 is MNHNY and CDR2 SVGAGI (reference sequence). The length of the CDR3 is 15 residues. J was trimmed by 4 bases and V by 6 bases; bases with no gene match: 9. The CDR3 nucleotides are TGTGCCAGCAGACGCGGACTAGCGGAGGTTTACGAGCAGTACTTC. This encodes CASRRGLAEVYEQYF.

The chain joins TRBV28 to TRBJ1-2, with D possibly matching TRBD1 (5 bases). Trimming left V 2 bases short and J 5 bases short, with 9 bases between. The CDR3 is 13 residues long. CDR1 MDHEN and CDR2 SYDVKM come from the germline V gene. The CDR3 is CASSLARVYGYTF. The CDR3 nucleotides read TGTGCCAGCAGTTTAGCCAGGGTTTATGGCTACACCTTC.

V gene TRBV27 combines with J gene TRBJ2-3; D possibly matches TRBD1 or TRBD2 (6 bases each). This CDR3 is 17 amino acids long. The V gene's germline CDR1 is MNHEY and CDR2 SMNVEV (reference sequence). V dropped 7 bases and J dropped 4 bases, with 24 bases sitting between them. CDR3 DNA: TGTGCCAGCACCCCTTACGGGGGCGGCGTTGGGGCAGATACGCAGTATTTT. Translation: CASTPYGGGVGADTQYF.

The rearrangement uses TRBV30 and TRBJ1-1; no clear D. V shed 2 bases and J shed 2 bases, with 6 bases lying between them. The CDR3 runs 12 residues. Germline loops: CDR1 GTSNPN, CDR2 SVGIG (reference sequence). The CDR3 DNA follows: TGTGCCTGGAGTAATGGTAACACTGAAGCTTTCTTT. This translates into CAWSNGNTEAFF.

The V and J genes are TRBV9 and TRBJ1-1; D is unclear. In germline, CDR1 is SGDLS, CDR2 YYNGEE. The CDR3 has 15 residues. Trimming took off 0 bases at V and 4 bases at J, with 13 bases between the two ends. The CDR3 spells CASSVGPGAITEAFF. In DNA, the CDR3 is TGTGCCAGCAGCGTAGGGCCGGGAGCGATCACTGAAGCTTTCTTT.

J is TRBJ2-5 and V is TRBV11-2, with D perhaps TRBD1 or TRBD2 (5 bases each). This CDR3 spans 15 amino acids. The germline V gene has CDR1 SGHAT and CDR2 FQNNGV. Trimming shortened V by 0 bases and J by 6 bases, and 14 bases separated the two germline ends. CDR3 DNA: TGTGCCAGCAGCTTAGAGGCCAGTACGGGACAGACCCAGTACTTC. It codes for CASSLEASTGQTQYF.

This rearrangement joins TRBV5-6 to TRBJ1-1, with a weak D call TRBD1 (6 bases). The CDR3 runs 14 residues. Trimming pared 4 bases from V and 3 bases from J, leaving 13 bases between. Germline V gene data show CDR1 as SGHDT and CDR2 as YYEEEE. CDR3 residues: CASSLERTDTEAFF. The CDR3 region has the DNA TGTGCCAGCAGCCTGGAACGGACAGACACTGAAGCTTTCTTT. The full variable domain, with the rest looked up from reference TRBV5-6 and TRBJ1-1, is DAGVTQSPTHLIKTRGQQVTLRCSPKSGHDTVSWYQQALGQGPQFIFQYYEEEERQRGNFPDRFSGHQFPNYSSELNVNALLLGDSALYLCASSLERTDTEAFFGQGTRLTVV.

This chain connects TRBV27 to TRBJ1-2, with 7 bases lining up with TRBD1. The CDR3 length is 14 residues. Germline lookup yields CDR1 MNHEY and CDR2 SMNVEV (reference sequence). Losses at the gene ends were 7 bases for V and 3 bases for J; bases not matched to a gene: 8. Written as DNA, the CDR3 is TGTGCCAGCAAACGACAGGGTTTGCACTATGGCTACACCTTC. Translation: CASKRQGLHYGYTF.

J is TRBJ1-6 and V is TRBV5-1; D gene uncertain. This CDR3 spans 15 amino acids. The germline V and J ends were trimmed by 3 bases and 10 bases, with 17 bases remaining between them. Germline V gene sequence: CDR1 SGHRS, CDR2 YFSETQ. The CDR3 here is CASSYDTRRGSPLHF. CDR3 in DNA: TGCGCCAGCAGCTATGACACCCGGAGAGGGTCACCCCTCCACTTT.

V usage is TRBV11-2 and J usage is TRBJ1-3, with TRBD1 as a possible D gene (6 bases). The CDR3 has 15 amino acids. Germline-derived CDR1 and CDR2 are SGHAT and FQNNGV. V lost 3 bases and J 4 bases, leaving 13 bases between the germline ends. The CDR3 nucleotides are TGTGCCAGCAGCTTGGAGGGGGGTCCAGGAAACACCATATATTTT. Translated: CASSLEGGPGNTIYF.

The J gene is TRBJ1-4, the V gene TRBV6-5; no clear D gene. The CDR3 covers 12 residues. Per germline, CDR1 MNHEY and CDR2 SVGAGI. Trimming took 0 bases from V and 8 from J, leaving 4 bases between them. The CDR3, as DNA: TGTGCCAGCAGTTACTCGGGAGAAAAACTGTTTTTT. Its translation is CASSYSGEKLFF.

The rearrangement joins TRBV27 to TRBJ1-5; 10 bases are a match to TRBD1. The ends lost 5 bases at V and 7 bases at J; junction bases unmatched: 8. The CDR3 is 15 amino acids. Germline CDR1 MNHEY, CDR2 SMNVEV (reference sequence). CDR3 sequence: CASSKGTGEEQPQHF. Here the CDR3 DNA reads TGTGCCAGCAGTAAGGGGACAGGGGAAGAGCAGCCCCAGCATTTT.

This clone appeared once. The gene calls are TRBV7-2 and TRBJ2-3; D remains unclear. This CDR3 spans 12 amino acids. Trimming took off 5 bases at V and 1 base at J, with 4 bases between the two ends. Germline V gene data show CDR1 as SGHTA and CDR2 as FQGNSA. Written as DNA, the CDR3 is TGTGCCAGCAGCCGAGGCACAGATACGCAGTATTTT. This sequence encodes CASSRGTDTQYF.

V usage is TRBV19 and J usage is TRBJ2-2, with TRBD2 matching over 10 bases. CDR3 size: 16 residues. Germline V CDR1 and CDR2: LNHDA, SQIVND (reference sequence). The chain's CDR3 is CAATSGVRRDTGELFF. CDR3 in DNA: TGTGCGGCTACTAGCGGGGTTAGGAGGGACACCGGGGAGCTGTTTTTT.